The 13 T cell receptor beta chains below were found in one sample sequenced in a study of T cells in women clearing cervical HPV infection (dated 2018 in TCRdb). Library preparation used the immunoSEQ multiplex PCR assay. As stored in TCRdb, this immuneACCESS dataset retains in-frame rearrangements with V and J assigned. A fraction of the clones does not appear; measured against another copy, unresolved V genes explain less than half of the discrepancy, and the remainder lacks a known reason. The table of this sample itemizes tens of thousands of clones. The ten largest clones represent roughly 2.7% of the sample. Input material: blood buffy coat. The receptors were sampled from a woman between 18 and 70 years old with a cervical HPV16 infection that either progressed to CIN3+ or cleared (not recorded which).

Note on this clone: The read is 3 residues too short to cover the CDR3 end, so that end is filled in from the germline J gene. The V and J genes are TRBV27 and TRBJ2-5, with TRBD2 matching over 11 bases. The CDR3 is 16 amino acids. The germline gives CDR1 MNHEY, CDR2 SMNVEV (reference sequence). Losses at the gene ends were 5 bases for V and 1 base for J; bases not matched to a gene: 6. The CDR3 bases that were read are TGTGCCAGCAGTCTTGGGACTAGCGGAGGCCAAGAGACC. It is translated as CASSLGTSGGQET. The entire CDR3 is CASSLGTSGGQETQYF.

Turning to this clone: The read gets to within 3 residues of the CDR3 end, and the germline J gene fills in the rest. The V and J genes are TRBV27 and TRBJ2-3; 7 bases match TRBD1. CDR1 is MNHEY, CDR2 SMNVEV, per germline (reference sequence). The CDR3 contains 14 residues. The ends lost 2 bases at V and 3 bases at J; junction bases unmatched: 2. The CDR3: CASSLGTATDTQYF. The CDR3 bases that were read are TGTGCCAGCAGTTTAGGGACAGCAACAGATACG.

As regards this clone: With the read ending 3 residues before the CDR3 end, the germline J gene is used to fill in that end. V is TRBV6-1 and J is TRBJ1-2; TRBD1 matches at 10 bases. Germline values: CDR1 MNHNS, CDR2 SASEGT. This CDR3 has 13 amino acids. The covered CDR3 bases are TGTGCCAGCAGTGAAATCGGGACAGGGGCC. Translating it yields CASSEIGTGA. The full CDR3 sequence reads CASSEIGTGAYTF.

Details on this clone: The sequence runs out 3 residues before the end of the CDR3; the remainder is reconstructed from the germline J gene. The rearrangement joins TRBV11-3 to TRBJ2-3; 8 nucleotides align to TRBD2. CDR3 length: 13 amino acids. The V gene's germline CDR1 is SGHNT and CDR2 YENEEA. The CDR3 bases that were read are TGTGCCAGCAGCTTAGCGGGGGGGAGGTCG. It translates to CASSLAGGRS. The entire CDR3 protein is CASSLAGGRSQYF.

The CDR3 here is CASSRNYDYTF. CDR3 DNA (partial): TGTGCCAGCAGCCGAAACTACGAC. This chain uses TRBV7-9 with TRBJ1-2; unclear D gene. The CDR3 end lies 3 residues beyond the end of the read and is filled in from the germline J gene. Germline V gives CDR1 SEHNR, CDR2 FQNEAQ (reference sequence). The CDR3 covers 11 residues.

Comments on this clone: The CDR3 extends 3 residues past the end of the read, so its final part is completed from the germline J gene. V and J are TRBV7-2 and TRBJ1-2; D is unresolved. CDR1 SGHTA and CDR2 FQGNSA come from the germline V gene. The length of the CDR3 is 13 residues. CDR3 region: CASSFAGVSDYTF. The CDR3 DNA, read in part, is TGTGCCAGCAGCTTTGCGGGAGTTTCCGAC. The whole variable domain, filled in from reference TRBV7-2 and TRBJ1-2, reads GAGVSQSPSNKVTEKGKDVELRCDPISGHTALYWYRQSLGQGLEFLIYFQGNSAPDKSGLPSDRFSAERTGGSVSTLTIQRTQQEDSAVYLCASSFAGVSDYTFGSGTRLTVV.

Comments on this clone: The read comes to an end 3 residues before the CDR3 does, leaving the germline J gene to fill in the end. This chain connects TRBV20-1 to TRBJ1-5; D gene uncertain. The CDR3 has 12 residues. V lost 6 bases, J lost 2 bases, and 8 bases lay in between. The germline CDR1 and CDR2 sequences are DFQATT and SNEGSKA (reference sequence). This CDR3 is CSAVRGNQPQHF. The CDR3 bases that were read are TGCAGTGCCGTCAGAGGCAATCAGCCC.

As concerns this clone: The CDR3 is cut off 3 residues early in the read; its end comes from the germline J gene. V gene TRBV27 combines with J gene TRBJ2-7; D may be TRBD1 (5 bases). The CDR3 length is 16 residues. V lost 2 bases and J lost 4, with 18 bases in between. Germline V CDR1 and CDR2: MNHEY, SMNVEV (reference sequence). CDR3 region: CASSLGPSAGIYEQYF. The CDR3 bases that were read are TGTGCCAGCAGTTTAGGGCCATCGGCAGGGATTTACGAG.

As regards this clone: The read stops 3 residues short of the end of the CDR3; the missing end is completed from the germline J gene. V and J are TRBV11-2 and TRBJ2-3, with D maybe TRBD2 (5 bases). Trimming pared 4 bases from V and 6 bases from J, leaving 11 bases between. Germline V CDR1 and CDR2: SGHAT, FQNNGV. The CDR3 extends over 13 amino acids. CDR3 DNA (partial): TGTGCCAGCAGCTCTAGCCTCGACGATACG. Protein: CASSSSLDDT. The whole CDR3 region reads CASSSSLDDTQYF.

As for this clone: The read ends 3 residues shy of where the CDR3 ends; the end is completed using the germline J gene. V and J are TRBV2 and TRBJ2-4; TRBD1 might be the D (5 bases). The CDR3 is made up of 14 amino acids. Germline CDR1 and CDR2: SNHLY and FYNNEI. This CDR3 reads CASSAGAGNQPQYF. The DNA read from the CDR3 is TGTGCCAGCAGTGCTGGGGCAGGGAATCAGCCT.

About this clone: The read ends 3 residues shy of where the CDR3 ends; the end is completed using the germline J gene. The chain uses TRBV30 and TRBJ1-1; a weak D match, TRBD1 (6 bases). CDR1 GTSNPN and CDR2 SVGIG come from the germline V gene (reference sequence). The CDR3 contains 13 residues. The V end was cut by 4 bases, the J end by 1 base, with 10 bases between. The chain's CDR3 is CAWTSRGNTEAFF. The CDR3 bases that were read are TGTGCCTGGACTTCCAGGGGGAACACTGAA.

Turning to this clone: The read terminates 3 residues before the CDR3 end, so the remaining end is supplied by the germline J gene. This chain joins TRBV20-1 and TRBJ2-3; TRBD2 aligns across 7 bases. CDR1 and CDR2 from the germline V gene are DFQATT and SNEGSKA (reference sequence). Trimming took 3 bases from V and 1 from J; bases not matched to a gene: 7. The CDR3 totals 15 residues. The sequenced CDR3 bases are TGCAGTGCTAGCCTGCGGGAGTCGGGCACAGATACG. Translating gives CSASLRESGTDT. The full CDR3 protein reads CSASLRESGTDTQYF.

A word on this clone: The read is 3 residues too short to cover the CDR3 end, so that end is filled in from the germline J gene. This rearrangement joins TRBV7-9 to TRBJ2-7; the D gene is possibly TRBD1 (5 bases). The germline V and J ends were trimmed by 8 bases and 5 bases, with 13 bases remaining between them. The CDR3 covers 12 residues. The V gene's germline CDR1 is SEHNR and CDR2 FQNEAQ (reference sequence). The CDR3 bases that were read are TGTGCCAGCTGTCAGGGAAGACACGAG. Translated, it gives CASCQGRHE. The full CDR3 reads CASCQGRHEQYF.